A single sample is the source of the 18 T cell receptor beta chains below, sequenced in a study of shared clonotypes between healthy human individuals. Clones were read by immunoSEQ multiplex PCR, and TCRdb kept only the in-frame ones, dropping some. This sample has 1.4 million to 1.5 million clones; more than 95% occur once, and the top ten carry over 1%. Sample: naive CD4+ T cells sorted from blood. The subset here: CD45RA+ positively selected. Every receptor here comes from a man between 25 and 39 years old in good health.

The DNA for the CDR3 is TGTGCCAGCACTCCCGAAAGGGGTTTCCCAGATACGCAGTATTTT. It translates to CASTPERGFPDTQYF. The gene calls are TRBV9 and TRBJ2-3; tentative D call: TRBD1 (5 bases). The germline V and J ends were trimmed by 6 bases and 4 bases, with 18 bases remaining between them. Per the germline V gene, CDR1 is SGDLS and CDR2 is YYNGEE. The CDR3 spans 15 residues.

This chain joins TRBV7-9 and TRBJ2-2; the match to TRBD2 covers 9 bases. CDR3 size: 17 residues. CDR1 and CDR2 from the germline V gene are SEHNR and FQNEAQ (reference sequence). Trimming at V came to 4 bases and at J to 2 bases, leaving 8 bases not matched to a gene. CDR3: CASSSPGLAENTGELFF. The CDR3 DNA is TGTGCCAGCAGCTCGCCGGGACTAGCAGAAAACACCGGGGAGCTGTTTTTT. Filled out from reference TRBV7-9 and TRBJ2-2, the complete variable domain reads DTGVSQNPRHKITKRGQNVTFRCDPISEHNRLYWYRQTLGQGPEFLTYFQNEAQLEKSRLLSDRFSAERPKGSFSTLEIQRTEQGDSAMYLCASSSPGLAENTGELFFGEGSRLTVL.

This chain connects TRBV11-2 to TRBJ2-1; possible D gene TRBD2, 6 bases. The CDR3 is 15 residues long. CDR1 and CDR2 from the germline V gene are SGHAT and FQNNGV. V was cut by 2 bases and J by 3 bases, with 11 bases left in between. The CDR3 protein is CASSLRWEVYNEQFF. Here the CDR3 DNA reads TGTGCCAGCAGCTTAAGGTGGGAGGTCTACAATGAGCAGTTCTTC.

The V gene is TRBV28, the J gene TRBJ2-5; TRBD1 matches at 9 bases. The CDR3 extends over 15 amino acids. Germline CDR1 MDHEN, CDR2 SYDVKM. J lost 5 bases, V lost 6 bases, and 10 bases had no gene match. CDR3 bases: TGTGCCAGCAGACCACGGACAGGGGTTAGGGAGACCCAGTACTTC. It translates to CASRPRTGVRETQYF.

CDR3 nucleotide sequence: TGTGCCAGCGGAACGACAGGTTCCTACGAGCAGTACTTC. Translation: CASGTTGSYEQYF. This chain links TRBV6-5 with TRBJ2-7, with a weak D call TRBD1 (6 bases). Germline assignment: CDR1 MNHEY and CDR2 SVGAGI. V gave up 8 bases and J gave up 1 base, with 12 bases separating them. The CDR3 has 13 amino acids.

The chain is built from TRBV18 and TRBJ2-7; D is unclear. CDR1 and CDR2 from the germline V gene are KGHSH and LQKENI. CDR3 length: 13 residues. V lost 3 bases and J lost 3, with 9 bases in between. The CDR3 loop reads CASSPPANYEQYF. DNA of the CDR3: TGTGCCAGCTCACCGCCTGCGAACTACGAGCAGTACTTC.

The chain is built from TRBV2 and TRBJ2-3, with D unresolved. With 4 bases removed from V and 3 bases from J, the gap between germline ends came to 5 bases. The CDR3 runs to 12 residues. Germline CDR1 is SNHLY and CDR2 is FYNNEI. In DNA, the CDR3 is TGTGCCAGCAGTGCCGGGACAGATACGCAGTATTTT. It translates to CASSAGTDTQYF.

The J gene is TRBJ2-2, the V gene TRBV27, with a weak D call TRBD1 (5 bases). Trimming removed 3 bases at V and 6 bases at J, with 8 bases between. The CDR3 is made up of 13 amino acids. The germline V gene has CDR1 MNHEY and CDR2 SMNVEV (reference sequence). The CDR3 here is CASSFLGAGELFF. CDR3 sequence (DNA): TGTGCCAGCAGTTTTTTAGGGGCCGGGGAGCTGTTTTTT.

The chain links TRBV15 to TRBJ2-7, with no clear D. V lost 1 base, J lost 2 bases, and 9 bases lay in between. The germline gives CDR1 LNHNV, CDR2 YYDKDF (reference sequence). This CDR3 spans 14 amino acids. CDR3 sequence (DNA): TGTGCCACCAGCAGAGTCCCAGGACCCTACGAGCAGTACTTC. Translation gives CATSRVPGPYEQYF.

V is TRBV7-9 and J is TRBJ2-1; TRBD2 agrees at 14 bases. J lost 7 bases, V lost 5 bases, and 7 bases had no gene match. Per germline, CDR1 SEHNR and CDR2 FQNEAQ (reference sequence). CDR3 length: 16 residues. CDR3 residues: CASSPIGTSGRNEQFF. CDR3 bases: TGTGCCAGCAGCCCTATCGGGACTAGCGGGAGAAATGAGCAGTTCTTC.

Comment on this clone: Different DNA sequences within this sample yield the same CDR3. The rearrangement uses TRBV9 and TRBJ2-3; no reliable D call. The CDR3 is 14 amino acids. Trimming pared 1 base from V and 0 bases from J, leaving 6 bases between. Looked up from germline, CDR1 is SGDLS and CDR2 is YYNGEE. This chain's CDR3 is CASSVRASTDTQYF. CDR3 in DNA: TGTGCCAGCAGCGTAAGGGCTAGCACAGATACGCAGTATTTT.

The chain couples TRBV19 to TRBJ2-5; TRBD1 aligns across 8 bases. In germline, CDR1 is LNHDA, CDR2 SQIVND (reference sequence). V was clipped by 5 bases and J by 4 bases; unmatched bases: 9. This CDR3 is 15 amino acids long. Here the CDR3 DNA reads TGTGCCAGTAGTCCCAGGACAGGGAAGAGAGAGACCCAGTACTTC. Protein: CASSPRTGKRETQYF.

The chain carries TRBV10-2 and TRBJ1-1, with TRBD1 matching 7 bases. With 3 bases clipped from V and 3 bases from J, the junction kept 13 bases outside the gene matches. Per the germline V gene, CDR1 is WSHSY and CDR2 is SAAADI. CDR3 length: 17 residues. The CDR3 sequence: CASSESADRVTHTEAFF. Written as DNA, the CDR3 is TGCGCCAGCAGTGAATCGGCCGACAGGGTTACACACACTGAAGCTTTCTTT.

The rearrangement links TRBV5-1 to TRBJ2-1; D may correspond to TRBD1 or TRBD2 (5 bases each). V was clipped by 4 bases and J by 8 bases, with 16 bases between them. Germline V gene data show CDR1 as SGHRS and CDR2 as YFSETQ. The CDR3 runs 14 residues. The CDR3 nucleotides read TGCGCCAGCAGCCTAACGGGGCTGCGGGATGAGCAGTTCTTC. This translates into CASSLTGLRDEQFF.

J is TRBJ2-7 and V is TRBV6-1, with D uncertain. In germline, CDR1 is MNHNS, CDR2 SASEGT. Between the trimmed V and J ends, which lost 5 bases and 4 bases, there was a span of 15 bases. The CDR3 loop spans 14 amino acids. CDR3 DNA sequence: TGTGCCAGCAGTTTGGGTCTATTTATTTACGAGCAGTACTTC. Translated, it gives CASSLGLFIYEQYF.

This clone was observed a single time. The genes are TRBV6-6 and TRBJ1-1, with D hard to call. CDR3 size: 15 residues. The germline CDR1 and CDR2 sequences are MNHNY and SVGAGI (reference sequence). V was shortened by 3 bases and J by 1 base, with 12 bases between the two germline ends. The DNA of the CDR3 is TGTGCCAGCAGTTATCGCCCACGGGAGAACACTGAAGCTTTCTTT. Amino acids: CASSYRPRENTEAFF.

The CDR3 DNA reads as TGTGCCAGCAGGAGCAGACTAGCGGGTACGTCCTACGAGCAGTACTTC. The encoded protein is CASRSRLAGTSYEQYF. The V and J genes are TRBV21-1 and TRBJ2-7; TRBD2 is the table's D call and was not checked against the DNA. TRBV21-1 is given as a pseudogene. The CDR3 is made up of 16 amino acids.

This clone appeared once. The chain joins TRBV4-3 to TRBJ1-1; D perhaps matches TRBD1 (6 bases). Deletions cut 5 bases from V and 4 bases from J, with 14 bases between. This CDR3 is built from 14 residues. CDR1 LGHNA and CDR2 YSLEER come from the germline V gene. Here the CDR3 reads CASSKRGLITEAFF. CDR3 nucleotides: TGCGCCAGCAGCAAACGGGGGCTGATCACTGAAGCTTTCTTT.